This T cell receptor (beta chain) appears in the sequencing data of a study of T cells in Graves' hyperthyroidism and ophthalmopathy. Study observations and caveats: Onset of ophthalmopathy came a median 6.5 months after the model predicted it.

The V end lost 2 bases, the J end lost 10 bases, and 11 bases lay between the germline ends. The CDR3 loop spans 12 amino acids. Uncontrolled infections, other autoimmune diseases, pregnancy or lactation led to exclusion of patients. Diagnoses were made from clinical symptoms, serum measures (thyroxine and TRAb), thyroid ultrasound and orbital computed tomography. This blood was taken when hyperthyroidism was first diagnosed, before any ophthalmopathy symptoms existed. Regions amplified from RNA transcripts were the TCR beta CDR3 regions. RT-PCR in the first round (using the HTBI primer set) targeted the TCR CDR3. TCRdb reprocessed the multiplex PCR reads via MiXCR and lists one record per CDR3 protein. The sample has about 300,000 distinct CDR3 sequences; 25% to 30% are singletons. The table lists this clonotype with a count of one. The antigen remains unidentified.

The sequence was collected from a man aged 35-49 years with Graves' hyperthyroidism that later progressed to Graves' ophthalmopathy. Sample: blood. The chain has TRBV12-3 or TRBV12-4 and TRBJ1-1; TRBD1 might be the D (5 bases). CDR3 nucleotide sequence: TGTGCCAGCAGTTTACGGACATTTGGAGCTTTCTTT. Encoded protein: CASSLRTFGAFF.